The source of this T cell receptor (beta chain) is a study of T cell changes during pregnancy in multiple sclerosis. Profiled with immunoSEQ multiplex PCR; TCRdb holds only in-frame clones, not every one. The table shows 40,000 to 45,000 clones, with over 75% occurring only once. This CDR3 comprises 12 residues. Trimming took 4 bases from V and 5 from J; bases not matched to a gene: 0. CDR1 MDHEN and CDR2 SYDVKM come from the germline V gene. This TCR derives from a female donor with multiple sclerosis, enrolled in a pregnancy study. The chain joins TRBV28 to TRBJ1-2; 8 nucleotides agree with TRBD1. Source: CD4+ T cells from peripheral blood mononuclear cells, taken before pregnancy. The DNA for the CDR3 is TGTGCCAGCAGTTGGGACAGGTATGGCTACACCTTC. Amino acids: CASSWDRYGYTF.